This T cell receptor (beta chain) was sequenced in a study of cytomegalovirus exposure and HLA in healthy donors. Study overall: Falling in the Caucasian-associated ancestry cluster were approximately 86% of under 450 genotyped donors. Study results and limitations: TCR beta chain V- and J-gene trimming was linked, in a later analysis, to a missense variant in DCLRE1C.

Worth noting for this clone: Its specificity is not known.

Unmatched junction bases numbered 8, after V lost 0 bases and J lost 7 bases. The CDR3 contains 16 residues. Germline CDR1 is LGHNT and CDR2 is FRNRAP. The PCR employed 60 Vbeta primers together with 13 Jbeta primers. Profiling relied on immunoSEQ multiplex PCR, and the TCRdb table lists in-frame clones only, not all of them. Among about 150,000 clones listed, less than 90% were seen once. The V and J genes are TRBV12-5 and TRBJ2-2, with TRBD2 matching over 7 bases. The TCR comes from a male donor in good health and CMV-seropositive. The sequencing sample was made of PBMCs. The CDR3 DNA is TGTGCTAGTGGTTTGGTGGAGGGAGGGGTCCGCGGGGAGCTGTTTTTT. Translated: CASGLVEGGVRGELFF.